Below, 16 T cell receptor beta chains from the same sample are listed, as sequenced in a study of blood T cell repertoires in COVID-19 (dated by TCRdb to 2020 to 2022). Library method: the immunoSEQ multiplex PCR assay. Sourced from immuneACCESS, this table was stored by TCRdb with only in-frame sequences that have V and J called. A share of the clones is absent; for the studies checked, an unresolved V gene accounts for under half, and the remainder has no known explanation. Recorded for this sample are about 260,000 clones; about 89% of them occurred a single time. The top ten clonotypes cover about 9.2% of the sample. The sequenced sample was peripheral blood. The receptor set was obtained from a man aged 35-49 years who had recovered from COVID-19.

CDR3: CASSHSNGISYEQYF. CDR3 nucleotides: TGTGCCAGCAGCCATTCAAACGGGATCTCCTACGAGCAGTACTTC. This rearrangement joins TRBV16 to TRBJ2-7; D is perhaps TRBD2 (5 bases). Looked up from germline, CDR1 is KGHSY and CDR2 is FQNENV. The ends were cut back, 3 bases at V and 0 bases at J, with 12 bases in the middle. This CDR3 has 15 amino acids.

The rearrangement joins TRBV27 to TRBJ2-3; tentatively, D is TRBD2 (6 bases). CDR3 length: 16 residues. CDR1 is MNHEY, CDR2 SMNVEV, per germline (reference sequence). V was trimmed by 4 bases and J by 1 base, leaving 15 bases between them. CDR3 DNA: TGTGCCAGCAGTTATTCGGTGTGGGGGGGCACAGATACGCAGTATTTT. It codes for CASSYSVWGGTDTQYF.

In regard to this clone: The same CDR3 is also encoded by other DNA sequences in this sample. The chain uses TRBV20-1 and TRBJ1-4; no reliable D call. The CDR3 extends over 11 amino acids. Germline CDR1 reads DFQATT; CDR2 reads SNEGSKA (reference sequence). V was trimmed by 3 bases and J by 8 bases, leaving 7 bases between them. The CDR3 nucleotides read TGCAGTGCTAGGACGGGGGAAAAACTGTTTTTT. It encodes CSARTGEKLFF.

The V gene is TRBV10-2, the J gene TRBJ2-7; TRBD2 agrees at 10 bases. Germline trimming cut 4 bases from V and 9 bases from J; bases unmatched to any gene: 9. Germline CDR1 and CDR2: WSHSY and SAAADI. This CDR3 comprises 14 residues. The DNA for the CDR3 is TGCGCCAGCAGTGGCACCGGGACTAGCGTAGTGCAGTACTTC. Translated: CASSGTGTSVVQYF.

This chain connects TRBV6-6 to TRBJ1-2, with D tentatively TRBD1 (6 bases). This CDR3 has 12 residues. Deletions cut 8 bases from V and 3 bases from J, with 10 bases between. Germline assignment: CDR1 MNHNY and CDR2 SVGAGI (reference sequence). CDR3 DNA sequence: TGTGCCAGCTACAGGGCGGACTATGGCTACACCTTC. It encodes CASYRADYGYTF.

In DNA form, the CDR3 reads TGCGCCAGCAGCTTGGGGGGACACAGCACAGATACGCAGTATTTT. It specifies CASSLGGHSTDTQYF. The rearrangement uses TRBV5-1 and TRBJ2-3; the D gene is possibly TRBD1 (6 bases). Germline V lookup: CDR1 SGHRS, CDR2 YFSETQ. The V gene lost 0 bases and the J gene lost 0 bases, with 8 bases spanning the gap. The CDR3 spans 15 residues.

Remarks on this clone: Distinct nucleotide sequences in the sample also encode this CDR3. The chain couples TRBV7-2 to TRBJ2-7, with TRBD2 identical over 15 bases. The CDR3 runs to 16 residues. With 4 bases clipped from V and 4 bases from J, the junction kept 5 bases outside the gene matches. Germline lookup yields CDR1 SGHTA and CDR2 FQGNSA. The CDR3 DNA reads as TGTGCCAGCAGCTCCCAGGGACTAGCGGGAGGTTACGAGCAGTACTTC. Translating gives CASSSQGLAGGYEQYF.

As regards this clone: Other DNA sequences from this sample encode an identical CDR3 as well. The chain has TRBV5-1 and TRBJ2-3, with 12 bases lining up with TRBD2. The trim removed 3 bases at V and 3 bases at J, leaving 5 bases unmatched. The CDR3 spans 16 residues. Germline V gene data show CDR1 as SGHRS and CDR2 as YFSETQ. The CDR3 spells CASSSGLAGTTDTQYF. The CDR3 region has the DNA TGCGCCAGCAGCTCGGGACTAGCGGGTACTACAGATACGCAGTATTTT.

CDR3 residues: CASSLEGGVRTEAFF. As DNA, the CDR3 is TGTGCCAGCAGCTTGGAAGGGGGCGTGAGGACTGAAGCTTTCTTT. The genes are TRBV5-4 and TRBJ1-1, with TRBD1 matching over 7 bases. V dropped 0 bases and J dropped 5; count of bases not matched to a gene: 7. This CDR3 is 15 amino acids long. Germline CDR1 SGHNT, CDR2 YYREEE (reference sequence).

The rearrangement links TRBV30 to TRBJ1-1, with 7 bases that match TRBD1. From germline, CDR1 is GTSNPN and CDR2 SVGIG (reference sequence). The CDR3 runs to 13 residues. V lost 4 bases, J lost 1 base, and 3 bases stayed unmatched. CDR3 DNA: TGTGCCTGGACCAGGGGGGCGAACACTGAAGCTTTCTTT. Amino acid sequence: CAWTRGANTEAFF.

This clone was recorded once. The DNA for the CDR3 is TGCGCCAGCAGCCAATACTGGGCCCCCACAGATACGCAGTATTTT. Protein product: CASSQYWAPTDTQYF. The chain employs TRBV4-3 and TRBJ2-3; D is undetermined. The V gene's germline CDR1 is LGHNA and CDR2 YSLEER. The CDR3 is made up of 15 amino acids. V was clipped by 2 bases and J by 2 bases, with 11 bases between them.

CDR3 nucleotides: TGTGCCAGCAGCTTAAGGAGGGTCGGGGCCAACGTCCTGACTTTC. This sequence encodes CASSLRRVGANVLTF. This sequence joins TRBV7-2 and TRBJ2-6; maybe TRBD2 (6 bases). V dropped 2 bases and J dropped 4 bases, with 9 bases sitting between them. The CDR3 has 15 amino acids. The germline CDR1 and CDR2 sequences are SGHTA and FQGNSA.

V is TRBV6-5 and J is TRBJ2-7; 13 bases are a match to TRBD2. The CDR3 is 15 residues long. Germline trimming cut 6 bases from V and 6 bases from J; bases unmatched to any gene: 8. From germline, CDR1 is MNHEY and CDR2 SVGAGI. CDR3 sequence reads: CASSPGLAGSGEQYF. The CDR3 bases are TGTGCCAGCAGCCCGGGACTAGCGGGATCCGGCGAGCAGTACTTC.

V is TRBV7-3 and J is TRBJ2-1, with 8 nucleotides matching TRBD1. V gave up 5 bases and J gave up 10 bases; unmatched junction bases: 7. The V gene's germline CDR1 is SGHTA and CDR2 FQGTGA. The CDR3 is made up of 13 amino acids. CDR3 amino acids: CASSPDRAPEQFF. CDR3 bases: TGTGCCAGCAGCCCGGACAGGGCGCCGGAGCAGTTCTTC.

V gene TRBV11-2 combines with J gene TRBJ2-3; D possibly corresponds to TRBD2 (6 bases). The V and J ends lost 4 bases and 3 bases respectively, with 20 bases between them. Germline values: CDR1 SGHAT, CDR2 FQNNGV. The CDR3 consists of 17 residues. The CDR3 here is CASSSDRFGEETDTQYF. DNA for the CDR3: TGTGCCAGCAGCTCCGACCGTTTCGGGGAGGAGACAGATACGCAGTATTTT.

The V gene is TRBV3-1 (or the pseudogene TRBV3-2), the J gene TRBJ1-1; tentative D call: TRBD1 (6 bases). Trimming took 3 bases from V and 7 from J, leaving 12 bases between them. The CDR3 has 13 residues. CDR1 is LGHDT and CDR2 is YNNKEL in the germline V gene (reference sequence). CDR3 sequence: CASSQWGRNEAFF. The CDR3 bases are TGTGCCAGCAGCCAGTGGGGGCGTAATGAAGCTTTCTTT.